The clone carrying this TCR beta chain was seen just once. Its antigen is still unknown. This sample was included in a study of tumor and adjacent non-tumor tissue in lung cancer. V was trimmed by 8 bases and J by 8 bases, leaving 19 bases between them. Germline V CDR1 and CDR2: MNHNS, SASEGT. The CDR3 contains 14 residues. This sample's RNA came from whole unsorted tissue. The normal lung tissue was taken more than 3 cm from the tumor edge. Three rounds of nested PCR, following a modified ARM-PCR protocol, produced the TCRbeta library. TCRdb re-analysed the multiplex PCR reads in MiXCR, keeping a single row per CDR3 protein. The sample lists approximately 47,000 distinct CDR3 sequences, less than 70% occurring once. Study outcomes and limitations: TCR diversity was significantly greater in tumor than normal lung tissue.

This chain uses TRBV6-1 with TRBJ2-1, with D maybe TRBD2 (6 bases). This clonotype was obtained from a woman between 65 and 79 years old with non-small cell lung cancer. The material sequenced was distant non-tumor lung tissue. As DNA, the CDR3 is TGTGCCAGCTGCCCCATTGGAGCGGGTTATGAGCAGTTCTTC. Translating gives CASCPIGAGYEQFF.